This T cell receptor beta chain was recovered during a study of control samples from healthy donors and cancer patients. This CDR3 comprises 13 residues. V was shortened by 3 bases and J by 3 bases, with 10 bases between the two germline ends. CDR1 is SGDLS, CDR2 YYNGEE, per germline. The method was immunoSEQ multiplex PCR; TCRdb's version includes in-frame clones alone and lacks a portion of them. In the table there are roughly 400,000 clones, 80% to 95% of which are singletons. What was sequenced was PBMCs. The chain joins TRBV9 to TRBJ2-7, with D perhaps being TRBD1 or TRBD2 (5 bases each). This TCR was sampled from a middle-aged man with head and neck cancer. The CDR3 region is CASSAGPYYEQYF. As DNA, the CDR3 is TGTGCCAGCAGCGCGGGACCTTACTACGAGCAGTACTTC.